What follows are 16 T cell receptor beta chains derived from one specimen sequenced in a study of vaccination effects on CD4 cells after COVID-19. The table came from immunoSEQ multiplex PCR; TCRdb's copy has only in-frame clones and leaves some out. Of 65,000 to 90,000 clones in the sample, roughly four fifths are singletons; the top ten hold less than 2.5%. Culture proceeded for 9 to 11 days, and CD4+ T cells were then isolated. Vaccine administered to participants consisted of two doses of either BNT162b2 or mRNA-1273. These receptors have no identified antigens. The sample was CD4+ T cells from PBMCs cultured without peptide, taken after COVID-19 vaccination. Receptors originate from a human donor who received a COVID-19 vaccine.

The chain employs TRBV10-3 and TRBJ2-3, with D perhaps matching TRBD2 (5 bases). The germline V gene encodes CDR1 ENHRY and CDR2 SYGVKD. The CDR3 totals 17 residues. V was shortened by 6 bases and J by 0 bases, with 19 bases between the two germline ends. The CDR3 region is CAISASTRPASTDTQYF. The CDR3 DNA reads as TGTGCCATCAGCGCTAGTACTAGACCCGCTAGCACAGATACGCAGTATTTT.

This clone has just a few counts. V is TRBV30 and J is TRBJ2-3; D is ambiguous. The germline V and J ends were trimmed by 0 bases and 6 bases, with 7 bases remaining between them. Germline assignment: CDR1 GTSNPN and CDR2 SVGIG (reference sequence). The CDR3 length is 12 residues. DNA of the CDR3: TGTGCCTGGAGTGTCTCGGAGGATACGCAGTATTTT. The encoded protein is CAWSVSEDTQYF.

V is TRBV28 and J is TRBJ1-1; 7 bases line up with TRBD1. V lost 3 bases to trimming and J lost 11 bases; unmatched junction nucleotides: 6. The germline CDR1 and CDR2 sequences are MDHEN and SYDVKM. The CDR3 loop spans 12 amino acids. CDR3 nucleotides: TGTGCCAGCAGTTTTCAGACAGGGAGGGCTTTCTTT. Its translation is CASSFQTGRAFF.

This chain connects TRBV18 to TRBJ2-5, with 9 bases lining up with TRBD2. The V segment lost 4 bases and the J segment 5 bases; nucleotides outside the gene matches: 5. The germline CDR1 and CDR2 sequences are KGHSH and LQKENI. The CDR3 is 14 amino acids. The CDR3 sequence is CASSLQRGVETQYF. The CDR3 DNA sequence: TGTGCCAGCTCACTCCAGCGGGGGGTCGAGACCCAGTACTTC.

V and J are TRBV4-3 and TRBJ2-1; 11 bases align to TRBD2. Germline CDR1 is LGHNA and CDR2 is YSLEER. The length of the CDR3 is 16 residues. Germline trimming cut 0 bases from V and 7 bases from J; bases unmatched to any gene: 5. This CDR3 is CASSQDVAGGPNEQFF. As DNA, the CDR3 is TGCGCCAGCAGCCAAGACGTAGCGGGGGGGCCAAATGAGCAGTTCTTC.

This rearrangement joins TRBV27 to TRBJ2-6; D gene ambiguous. From germline, CDR1 is MNHEY and CDR2 SMNVEV (reference sequence). V gave up 0 bases and J gave up 1 base, with 7 bases separating them. This CDR3 is 16 amino acids long. The CDR3 DNA reads TGTGCCAGCAGTTTATCAATAGGGTCTGGGGCCAACGTCCTGACTTTC. It yields the protein CASSLSIGSGANVLTF. Supplemented by reference TRBV27 and TRBJ2-6, the full variable domain reads EAQVTQNPRYLITVTGKKLTVTCSQNMNHEYMSWYRQDPGLGLRQIYYSMNVEVTDKGDVPEGYKVSRKEKRNFPLILESPSPNQTSLYFCASSLSIGSGANVLTFGAGSRLTVL.

CDR3 sequence: CASSMTANTEAFF. For the CDR3, the DNA is TGTGCCAGCTCGATGACAGCGAACACTGAAGCTTTCTTT. The rearrangement uses TRBV18 and TRBJ1-1, with TRBD1 as a possible D gene (5 bases). In germline, CDR1 is KGHSH, CDR2 LQKENI. The CDR3 sequence is 13 residues long. The germline V and J ends were trimmed by 6 bases and 1 base, with 9 bases remaining between them.

The chain has TRBV2 and TRBJ2-5, with D unclear. Germline lookup yields CDR1 SNHLY and CDR2 FYNNEI. The germline V and J ends were trimmed by 6 bases and 5 bases, with 7 bases remaining between them. The CDR3 has 11 residues. CDR3 protein: CASRVGETQYF. The DNA for the CDR3 is TGTGCCAGCAGGGTGGGGGAGACCCAGTACTTC. The full variable domain, its missing parts supplied by reference TRBV2 and TRBJ2-5, is EPEVTQTPSHQVTQMGQEVILRCVPISNHLYFYWYRQILGQKVEFLVSFYNNEISEKSEIFDDQFSVERPDGSNFTLKIRSTKLEDSAMYFCASRVGETQYFGPGTRLLVL.

This chain links TRBV11-2 with TRBJ2-7, with TRBD1 identical over 8 bases. The ends lost 5 bases at V and 2 bases at J; junction bases unmatched: 11. Germline values: CDR1 SGHAT, CDR2 FQNNGV. The CDR3 is made up of 16 amino acids. The CDR3 bases are TGTGCCAGCAGCCCCCTCCGGACAGGGCGACCCTACGAGCAGTACGTC. Amino acids: CASSPLRTGRPYEQYV.

The V gene is TRBV12-5, the J gene TRBJ2-3; 8 positions match TRBD2. Trimming removed 5 bases from V and 5 bases from J; junction bases left unmatched: 3. The V gene's germline CDR1 is LGHNT and CDR2 FRNRAP. CDR3 length equals 13 residues. CDR3 loop: CASGPGGVDTQYF. CDR3 nucleotide sequence: TGTGCTAGTGGTCCGGGGGGGGTAGATACGCAGTATTTT.

The chain uses TRBV7-8 and TRBJ1-3, with D uncertain. Germline loops: CDR1 SGHVS, CDR2 FQNEAQ. The CDR3 sequence is 14 residues long. V was trimmed by 4 bases and J by 0 bases, leaving 7 bases between them. The CDR3 loop reads CASSSQSSGNTIYF. The CDR3 DNA reads TGTGCCAGCAGCTCCCAGAGCTCTGGAAACACCATATATTTT. Together with reference TRBV7-8 and TRBJ1-3, the CDR3 gives the full variable domain: GAGVSQSPRYKVAKRGQDVALRCDPISGHVSLFWYQQALGQGPEFLTYFQNEAQLDKSGLPSDRFFAERPEGSVSTLKIQRTQQEDSAVYLCASSSQSSGNTIYFGEGSWLTVV.

The chain employs TRBV4-1 and TRBJ1-2, with 10 nucleotides matching TRBD1. The J segment lost 8 bases and the V segment lost 1 base, leaving 13 bases of the junction unmatched. The CDR3 totals 17 residues. Per germline, CDR1 MGHRA and CDR2 YSYEKL. The chain's CDR3 is CASSQVGQGSAKKGYTF. For the CDR3, the DNA is TGCGCCAGCAGCCAAGTGGGACAGGGGTCGGCGAAGAAGGGCTACACCTTC.

The rearrangement joins TRBV12-3 or TRBV12-4 to TRBJ2-3, with no clear D. The CDR3 sequence is 12 residues long. Trimming left V 3 bases short and J 4 bases short, with 5 bases between. CDR3 amino acids: CASSFVPDTQYF. CDR3 sequence (DNA): TGTGCCAGCAGTTTTGTCCCAGATACGCAGTATTTT.

This chain joins TRBV2 and TRBJ2-2; the D is unclear. From germline, CDR1 is SNHLY and CDR2 FYNNEI. This CDR3 is built from 13 residues. Trimming removed 10 bases from V and 0 bases from J, with 9 bases in between. In nucleotides, the CDR3 is TGTGCCACCAAGGGCACGAACACCGGGGAGCTGTTTTTT. Residues: CATKGTNTGELFF.

In DNA form, the CDR3 reads TGTGCCAGCGGGCGAGGGGGGCCAGGTAATGAGCAGTTCTTC. Protein sequence: CASGRGGPGNEQFF. The chain recombines TRBV7-9 with TRBJ2-1, with D perhaps matching TRBD1 or TRBD2 (6 bases each). This CDR3 has 14 residues. Trimming pared 8 bases from V and 7 bases from J, leaving 18 bases between. Germline V gene lookup returns CDR1 SEHNR and CDR2 FQNEAQ (reference sequence). Using reference TRBV7-9 and TRBJ2-1 for the parts outside the CDR3, the full variable domain is DTGVSQNPRHKITKRGQNVTFRCDPISEHNRLYWYRQTLGQGPEFLTYFQNEAQLEKSRLLSDRFSAERPKGSFSTLEIQRTEQGDSAMYLCASGRGGPGNEQFFGPGTRLTVL.

This clone was counted a few times. V and J are TRBV6-1 and TRBJ1-5; perhaps TRBD1 as D (5 bases). The CDR3 consists of 16 residues. Trimming pared 3 bases from V and 5 bases from J, leaving 17 bases between. Germline CDR1 is MNHNS and CDR2 is SASEGT. CDR3 DNA sequence: TGTGCCAGCAGTGATTATAGTCAGGGATGGGATCAGCCCCAGCATTTT. This codes for CASSDYSQGWDQPQHF.